This T cell receptor (beta chain) was found in a study of T cells in Graves' hyperthyroidism and ophthalmopathy (dated by TCRdb to about 2019). Background on the whole study: Peripheral blood samples were taken at initial diagnosis, before any treatment was given. An independent validation cohort of some 18 hyperthyroidism patients and 17 patients who later progressed to ophthalmopathy tested prospective prediction of ophthalmopathy. The roughly 100 discovery patients were randomly split 7:3 into training and test sets. According to the paper, TCR Vbeta CDR3 sequencing was carried out on some 140 peripheral blood samples, which came from fewer than 50 ophthalmopathy, around 75 hyperthyroidism and about 17 progressor patients. To identify TCR V-J signatures that set the groups apart, the researchers used a discovery cohort of 90 to 100 patients, made up of roughly 45 with Graves' ophthalmopathy and 57 with stable Graves' hyperthyroidism. The study also compared thyroid tissue and blood T-cell repertoires from more than five Graves' hyperthyroidism patients. Once sampling was done, hyperthyroidism patients were given methimazole at a starting dose of 30 mg daily, whereas ophthalmopathy patients were given high-dose intravenous methylprednisolone.

Ophthalmopathy patients had moderately to severely active disease, Clinical Activity Score of at least 3, NOSPECS grade of at least 4, and duration under 3 months. The study excluded patients with uncontrolled infections, other autoimmune diseases, pregnancy or lactation. Diagnoses were established on the basis of clinical symptoms, serum thyroxine and TRAb, thyroid ultrasound, and orbital computed tomography. PBMCs were isolated from 7.5 to 10 ml of fresh peripheral blood by Ficoll-Paque density gradient centrifugation. Total RNA was extracted using Trizol reagent, and RNA quality was assessed on an Agilent 2100 Bioanalyzer. Amplification of TCR beta CDR3 regions was carried out from RNA transcripts. A first-round RT-PCR of the TCR CDR3 used the HTBI primer set with the Qiagen OneStep RT-PCR kit. Libraries were constructed in a second round of multiplex PCR, after which size selection and purification were carried out. The libraries were sequenced on an Illumina HiSeq2000 using paired-end 100 bp reads. The authors' analysis ran thus. SOAPnuke was used to process the raw data, removing reads that contained adapters or uncalled bases, had a mean Phred below 15, or lacked an exact match to the constant primer or identifier. COPE v1.2.5 was used to merge the high-quality paired reads, and each unique nucleotide sequence was defined as a clonotype. MiTCR v1.1 was used to align the clonotypes against IMGT TRBV, TRBD and TRBJ reference segments. The analysis included only V-J combinations with a frequency above 0.0001, which together covered over 98% of the repertoires. The TCS score was defined as F50 (clonal expansion) divided by E x V (chaos), with BLOSUM62-based TCRdist calculated between CDR3 peptides within each V-J. Welch's t-statistics and random forest reduced 450 to 600 V-J features to about 13, which were used in a naive Bayes classifier (R e1071). TCRdb passed the public sequencing reads through fastp at Q25 and MiXCR, retaining productive beta sequences. Each CDR3 protein gets just one entry, which takes the most common genes and DNA from the rows behind it. The V and J calls shown here were made by TCRdb, not taken from the authors' results. The sample table contains more than 500,000 distinct CDR3 sequences; only one count was recorded for around 16% of them. Of the sample, around 28% is held by the ten largest clones.

To note about this clonotype: This receptor's antigen is unknown. No base quality values were provided; no much bigger clone lies one nucleotide off.

The germline V gene (reference sequence) gives CDR1 as LNHDA and CDR2 as SQIVND. The CDR3 sequence holds 14 residues, the cysteine and phenylalanine included. Only the CDR3 DNA is retained, 42 bases long and in frame from the first base. Compared with germline, V lacks 5 bases and J lacks 6 bases; bases without a gene match: 5. Overall study outcomes, separate from this receptor: Ophthalmopathy was separated from stable hyperthyroidism by a 13 V-J signature model, with about 88% sensitivity and approximately 81% specificity obtained in cross-validation and 80%/75% obtained in testing. Sample size was not statistically predetermined, and blinding of investigators to group allocation was not performed. Most expanded thyroid clonotypes (frequency above 0.001) were also found in blood, which suggests that blood repertoires may mirror thyroid immune responses. In validation, the model predicted progression to ophthalmopathy a median of approximately 6.3 months before onset, with 70% to 71% sensitivity and just under 75% specificity.

The specimen was blood. The sequence was obtained from a woman in her twenties or thirties with Graves' ophthalmopathy. The receptor chain draws on TRBV19 and TRBJ2-5; 11 junctional bases match TRBD1. The nucleotide sequence reads as follows: TGTGCCAGTAGTCGGGGACAGGGGGTAAAGACCCAGTACTTC. The resulting protein is CASSRGQGVKTQYF. The full variable domain, with segments outside the CDR3 supplied by the reference TRBV19 and TRBJ2-5 proteins, appears as DGGITQSPKYLFRKEGQNVTLSCEQNLNHDAMYWYRQDPGQGLRLIYYSQIVNDFQKGDIAEGYSVSREKKESFPLTVTSAQKNPTAFYLCASSRGQGVKTQYFGPGTRLLVL.